One sample yielded the 18 T cell receptor beta chains listed below, sequenced in a study of cytomegalovirus exposure and HLA in healthy donors (dated by TCRdb to about 2017). The library was produced with the immunoSEQ multiplex PCR assay. The multiplex PCR relied on a mix of 60 forward primers for TCR Vbeta segments and 13 reverse primers for TCR Jbeta segments. TCRdb mirrors the immuneACCESS table, restricted to in-frame sequences. Some clones are absent from its copies; in checked studies, under half trace to an unresolved V gene, and the reason for the others is unknown. The sample's table covers about 48,000 clones. The ten largest account for 5.5% to 6.5% of the sample. The sample taken for sequencing was PBMCs. These receptor sequences come from a male donor in good health and CMV-seropositive.

The chain is built from TRBV27 and TRBJ1-5; maybe TRBD1 (5 bases). In germline, CDR1 is MNHEY, CDR2 SMNVEV (reference sequence). The CDR3 extends over 15 amino acids. Between the trimmed V and J ends, which lost 4 bases and 3 bases, there was a span of 13 bases. CDR3 DNA: TGTGCCAGCAGTTGGAGTGGGGGGTACAATCAGCCCCAGCATTTT. Translating it yields CASSWSGGYNQPQHF.

The rearrangement joins TRBV29-1 to TRBJ1-2, with 9 bases identical to TRBD1. Germline assignment: CDR1 SQVTM and CDR2 ANQGSEA. V lost 1 base and J lost 8; bases outside the gene matches: 5. The CDR3 is 13 residues long. As DNA, the CDR3 is TGCAGCGTTGAAGGCGGGACAGGGAAAGGCTACACCTTC. It specifies CSVEGGTGKGYTF.

The chain links TRBV2 to TRBJ1-4; TRBD1 agrees at 7 bases. Trimming at V came to 6 bases and at J to 0 bases, leaving 4 bases not matched to a gene. CDR3 length: 15 amino acids. Germline V CDR1 and CDR2: SNHLY, FYNNEI. CDR3 DNA sequence: TGTGCCAGCAGCGCGACAGGGTCAACTAATGAAAAACTGTTTTTT. This translates into CASSATGSTNEKLFF.

The rearrangement uses TRBV27 and TRBJ1-6; 8 bases fit TRBD1. CDR3 length equals 13 residues. Looked up from germline, CDR1 is MNHEY and CDR2 is SMNVEV (reference sequence). The trim removed 6 bases at V and 11 bases at J, leaving 6 bases unmatched. The CDR3 spells CASRPTQGAPLHF. The CDR3, as DNA: TGTGCCAGCAGGCCAACACAGGGGGCACCCCTCCACTTT.

The chain couples TRBV6-5 to TRBJ2-7, with TRBD1 matching 7 bases. V lost 3 bases and J lost 0; bases outside the gene matches: 5. CDR3 length: 15 amino acids. Germline V CDR1 and CDR2: MNHEY, SVGAGI. Here the CDR3 reads CASSYTGATSYEQYF. The CDR3 DNA reads TGTGCCAGCAGTTATACAGGGGCTACCTCCTACGAGCAGTACTTC.

The gene calls are TRBV5-6 and TRBJ2-5, with D possibly TRBD1 on 5 matching bases. CDR1 and CDR2 from the germline V gene are SGHDT and YYEEEE. V was clipped by 0 bases and J by 14 bases, with 26 bases between them. The CDR3 sequence is 16 residues long. The CDR3 DNA reads as TGTGCCAGCAGCTTGGTAGGGGTTCTAAGCTCCTACGAGCAATACTTC. Its translation is CASSLVGVLSSYEQYF.

Remarks on this clone: The sample contains more than one DNA sequence encoding this CDR3. This chain joins TRBV6-1 and TRBJ2-7; 9 nucleotides align to TRBD1. Unmatched junction bases numbered 7, after V lost 9 bases and J lost 4 bases. The CDR3 extends over 13 amino acids. In germline, CDR1 is MNHNS, CDR2 SASEGT. The CDR3 is CASAQGAGYEQYF. The CDR3 region has the DNA TGTGCCAGTGCACAGGGGGCCGGTTACGAGCAGTACTTC.

The chain joins TRBV5-4 to TRBJ1-2; 9 bases are shared with TRBD1. Germline values: CDR1 SGHNT, CDR2 YYREEE (reference sequence). J lost 8 bases, V lost 4 bases, and 6 bases had no gene match. This CDR3 has 13 residues. The CDR3 DNA reads TGTGCCAGCAGCCTCGACAGGGGGGGCGGCTACACCTTC. It is translated as CASSLDRGGGYTF.

The gene calls are TRBV7-2 and TRBJ2-3; 9 bases map to TRBD2. The CDR3 runs to 14 residues. Per germline, CDR1 SGHTA and CDR2 FQGNSA. V dropped 4 bases and J dropped 5; count of bases not matched to a gene: 4. CDR3 sequence (DNA): TGTGCCAGCAGCTCGGGACTAGCAGGAGATACGCAGTATTTT. Its protein is CASSSGLAGDTQYF.

V usage is TRBV6-1 and J usage is TRBJ2-1; TRBD1 aligns across 9 bases. The CDR3 runs to 15 residues. Germline CDR1 and CDR2: MNHNS and SASEGT. The V segment lost 7 bases and the J segment 5 bases; nucleotides outside the gene matches: 9. The CDR3 DNA is TGTGCCAGCAATTATCCGGGACAGGGCGACAATGAGCAGTTCTTC. Protein: CASNYPGQGDNEQFF.

The chain is built from TRBV18 and TRBJ1-2, with a possible D match to TRBD1 (5 bases). The CDR3 spans 16 residues. From germline, CDR1 is KGHSH and CDR2 LQKENI. The V gene lost 2 bases and the J gene lost 6 bases, with 19 bases spanning the gap. In DNA form, the CDR3 reads TGTGCCAGCTCACCAGAGCCGACAGTCTTCAACGATGGCTACACCTTC. Translation gives CASSPEPTVFNDGYTF.

V usage is TRBV30 and J usage is TRBJ1-5; the match to TRBD1 covers 8 bases. The CDR3 runs to 15 residues. Germline V gene data show CDR1 as GTSNPN and CDR2 as SVGIG (reference sequence). The junction had 7 bases not matched to a gene; V was cut back by 5 bases and J by 1 base. This CDR3 reads CAWGQGILSNQPQHF. CDR3 sequence (DNA): TGTGCCTGGGGACAGGGTATCTTAAGCAATCAGCCCCAGCATTTT. Complete variable domain (other parts from reference TRBV30 and TRBJ1-5): SQTIHQWPATLVQPVGSPLSLECTVEGTSNPNLYWYRQAAGRGLQLLFYSVGIGQISSEVPQNLSASRPQDRQFILSSKKLLLSDSGFYLCAWGQGILSNQPQHFGDGTRLSIL.

The chain has TRBV19 and TRBJ2-1; TRBD2 aligns across 7 bases. Unmatched junction bases numbered 4, after V lost 1 base and J lost 4 bases. The CDR3 sequence is 15 residues long. Looked up from germline, CDR1 is LNHDA and CDR2 is SQIVND (reference sequence). In DNA, the CDR3 is TGTGCCAGTAGTATAGTAGCGGGCAGATACAATGAGCAGTTCTTC. Its protein product is CASSIVAGRYNEQFF. The full variable domain, rest sourced from reference TRBV19 and TRBJ2-1, is DGGITQSPKYLFRKEGQNVTLSCEQNLNHDAMYWYRQDPGQGLRLIYYSQIVNDFQKGDIAEGYSVSREKKESFPLTVTSAQKNPTAFYLCASSIVAGRYNEQFFGPGTRLTVL.

V and J are TRBV5-1 and TRBJ2-5; 7 positions match TRBD2. The germline gives CDR1 SGHRS, CDR2 YFSETQ. V lost 7 bases and J lost 3; bases outside the gene matches: 6. The CDR3 covers 13 residues. CDR3 sequence: CASRPAGEETQYF. The DNA for the CDR3 is TGCGCCAGCCGCCCGGCGGGGGAAGAGACCCAGTACTTC.

The gene calls are TRBV19 and TRBJ2-3; 8 bases map to TRBD1. With 1 base clipped from V and 4 bases from J, the junction kept 4 bases outside the gene matches. The CDR3 contains 15 residues. Per germline, CDR1 LNHDA and CDR2 SQIVND (reference sequence). The CDR3 region has the DNA TGTGCCAGTAGTATAGTGCAGGGGGCCCCAGATACGCAGTATTTT. Amino acids: CASSIVQGAPDTQYF.

The chain is built from TRBV28 and TRBJ2-1; D is ambiguous. With 6 bases removed from V and 3 bases from J, the gap between germline ends came to 6 bases. CDR3 length: 12 residues. Germline-derived CDR1 and CDR2 are MDHEN and SYDVKM. The CDR3 sequence: CASSPNYNEQFF. CDR3 sequence (DNA): TGTGCCAGCAGCCCCAACTACAATGAGCAGTTCTTC. Together with reference TRBV28 and TRBJ2-1, the CDR3 gives the full variable domain: DVKVTQSSRYLVKRTGEKVFLECVQDMDHENMFWYRQDPGLGLRLIYFSYDVKMKEKGDIPEGYSVSREKKERFSLILESASTNQTSMYLCASSPNYNEQFFGPGTRLTVL.

The gene calls are TRBV27 and TRBJ2-7; a possible D gene is TRBD2 (6 bases). This CDR3 region has 11 residues. Germline-derived CDR1 and CDR2 are MNHEY and SMNVEV (reference sequence). V was shortened by 3 bases and J by 6 bases, with 6 bases between the two germline ends. The chain's CDR3 is CASSLGGEQYF. As DNA, the CDR3 is TGTGCCAGCAGTTTGGGGGGCGAGCAGTACTTC.

This chain connects TRBV4-3 to TRBJ1-6; 7 bases align to TRBD1. This CDR3 is built from 15 residues. Germline values: CDR1 LGHNA, CDR2 YSLEER. V lost 0 bases and J lost 5; bases outside the gene matches: 1. The CDR3 sequence is CASSQEGQNNSPLHF. CDR3 coding DNA: TGCGCCAGCAGCCAAGAGGGACAGAATAATTCACCCCTCCACTTT.